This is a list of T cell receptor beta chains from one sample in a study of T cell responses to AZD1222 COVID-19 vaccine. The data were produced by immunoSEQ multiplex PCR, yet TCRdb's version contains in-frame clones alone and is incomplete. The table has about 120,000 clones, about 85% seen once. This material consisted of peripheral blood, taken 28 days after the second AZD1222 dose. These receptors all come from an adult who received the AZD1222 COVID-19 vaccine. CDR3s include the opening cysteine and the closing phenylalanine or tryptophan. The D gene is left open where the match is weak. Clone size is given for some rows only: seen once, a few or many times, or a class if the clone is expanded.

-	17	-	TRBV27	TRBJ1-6	TGTGCCAGCAGTTTTAACCCTTCGAGCTCCTATAATTCACCCCTCCACTTT	CASSFNPSSSYNSPLHF
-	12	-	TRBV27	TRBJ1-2	TGTGCCAGCAGTAGGACGGGTATGGGCTACACCTTC	CASSRTGMGYTF
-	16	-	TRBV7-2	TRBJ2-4	-	CASSSSGVLAKNIQYF
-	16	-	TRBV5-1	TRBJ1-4	TGCGCCAGCAGCGAAGGACGGGGTGCAACTAATGAAAAACTGTTTTTT	CASSEGRGATNEKLFF
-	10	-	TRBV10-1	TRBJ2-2	TGTAGCCCGAACACCGGGGAGCTGTTTTTT	CSPNTGELFF
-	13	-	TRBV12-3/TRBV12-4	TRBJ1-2	TGTGCCAGCAGTTTATCCCGGAGCTATGGCTACACCTTC	CASSLSRSYGYTF
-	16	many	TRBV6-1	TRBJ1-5	TGTGCCAGCAGTGAAGACGTAGGCGATAGCGATCAGCCCCAGCATTTT	CASSEDVGDSDQPQHF
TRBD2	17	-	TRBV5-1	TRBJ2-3	TGCGCCAGCAGCTTGAAGGGTAGCGGGGGCTCCACAGATACGCAGTATTTT	CASSLKGSGGSTDTQYF
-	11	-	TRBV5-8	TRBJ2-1	TGTGCCAGCAGCTTGGGGTCGGAGCAGTTCTTC	CASSLGSEQFF
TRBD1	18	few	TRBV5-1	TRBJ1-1	TGCGCCAGCAGCAATGGAATCAATAGGGGACAGGGGAACACTGAAGCTTTCTTT	CASSNGINRGQGNTEAFF
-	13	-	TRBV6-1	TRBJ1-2	TGTGCCAGCAGTGAAGCTCGAACAATCACCTACACCTTC	CASSEARTITYTF
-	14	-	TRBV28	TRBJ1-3	TGTGCCAGCAGTGTACAGGGTAGAGGAAACACCATATATTTT	CASSVQGRGNTIYF
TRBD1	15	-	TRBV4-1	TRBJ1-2	TGCGCCAGCAGCCAAGCGGACAGGGCTACCTATGGCTACACCTTC	CASSQADRATYGYTF
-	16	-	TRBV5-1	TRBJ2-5	TGCGCCTCCAAGCTTGGAGCAGCGGCCAGGGGAGAGACCCAGTACTTC	CASKLGAAARGETQYF
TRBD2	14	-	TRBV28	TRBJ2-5	TGTGCCAGCAGTTCACTAGCGGGGGAAGAGACCCAGTACTTC	CASSSLAGEETQYF
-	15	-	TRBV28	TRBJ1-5	TGTGCCAGCAGTTTGCCGCACCGTAGCAATCAGCCCCAGCATTTT	CASSLPHRSNQPQHF
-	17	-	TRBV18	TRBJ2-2	TGTGCCAGCTCACCACCATCCGGTCCGGTGAAGACCGGGGAGCTGTTTTTT	CASSPPSGPVKTGELFF
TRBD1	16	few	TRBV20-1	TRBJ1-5	TGCAGTGCTAGTAGCCGGGACAGGGTACCCAATCAGCCCCAGCATTTT	CSASSRDRVPNQPQHF
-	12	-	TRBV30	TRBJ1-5	TGTGCCTGGTCCTTTCGGGATCAGCCCCAGCATTTT	CAWSFRDQPQHF
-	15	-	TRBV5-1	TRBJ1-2	TGCGCCAGCAGCTCCCTGACCTCAGCTAACTATGGCTACACCTTC	CASSSLTSANYGYTF
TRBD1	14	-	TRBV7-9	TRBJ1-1	TGTGCCAGCAGCTGGACAGGGGCGAACACTGAAGCTTTCTTT	CASSWTGANTEAFF
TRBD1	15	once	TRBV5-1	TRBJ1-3	TGCGCCAGCAGCGGACGGACAGGGAAGGGGAACACCATATATTTT	CASSGRTGKGNTIYF
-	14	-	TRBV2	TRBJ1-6	TGTGCCAGCAGTGTGGGGGGGTTAGGATCACCCCTCCACTTT	CASSVGGLGSPLHF
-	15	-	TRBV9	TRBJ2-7	TGTGCCAGCAGCGTAGCAGGGGCACCGTACTACGAGCAGTACTTC	CASSVAGAPYYEQYF
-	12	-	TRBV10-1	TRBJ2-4	TGCGCCAGCAGTGACGCAGGGAACATTCAGTACTTC	CASSDAGNIQYF
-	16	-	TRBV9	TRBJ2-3	TGTGCCAGCAGCGTAGTCGGGTTATTTAGCACAGATACGCAGTATTTT	CASSVVGLFSTDTQYF
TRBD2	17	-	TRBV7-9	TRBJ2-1	TGTGCCAGCAGCCCCAGACTAGCGGGGACGATTTACAATGAGCAGTTCTTC	CASSPRLAGTIYNEQFF
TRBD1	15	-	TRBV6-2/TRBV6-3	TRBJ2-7	TGTGCCAGCAGGCCTGCGGGGACAGGGGTCCACGAGCAGTACTTC	CASRPAGTGVHEQYF
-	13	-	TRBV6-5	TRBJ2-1	TGTGCCAGCAGTTACTCTTCGAATAATGAGCAGTTCTTC	CASSYSSNNEQFF
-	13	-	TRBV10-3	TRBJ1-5	TGTGCCATCAGTGAGTCTACGAGTCAGCCCCAGCATTTT	CAISESTSQPQHF
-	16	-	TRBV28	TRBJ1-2	TGTGCCAGCACACCCGGGGGGGAAAGACGCTATTATGGCTACACCTTC	CASTPGGERRYYGYTF
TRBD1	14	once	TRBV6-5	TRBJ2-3	TGTGCCAGCAGTTACCAACAGGGGGCGGATACGCAGTATTTT	CASSYQQGADTQYF
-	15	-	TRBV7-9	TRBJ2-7	TGTGCCAGCAGCCTGAGGCGGGGTAGCTCCTACGAGCAGTACTTC	CASSLRRGSSYEQYF
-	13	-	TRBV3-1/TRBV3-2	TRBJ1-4	TGTGCCAGCAGCCAAGTAGGGGGGGAAAAACTGTTTTTT	CASSQVGGEKLFF
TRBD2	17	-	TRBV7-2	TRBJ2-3	TGTGCCAGCAGCTTAGGACTAGCGGGGGGGCTCTTAGATACGCAGTATTTT	CASSLGLAGGLLDTQYF
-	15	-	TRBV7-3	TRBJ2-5	TGTGCCAGCAGCCCGAGCCATAGCGGACAAGAGACCCAGTACTTC	CASSPSHSGQETQYF
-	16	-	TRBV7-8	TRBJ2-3	TGTGCCAGCAGTTCTACTTGGGGAACTAGCACAGATACGCAGTATTTT	CASSSTWGTSTDTQYF
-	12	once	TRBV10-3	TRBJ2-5	TGTGCCACGCTGGGCGAGGGAGAGACCCAGTACTTC	CATLGEGETQYF
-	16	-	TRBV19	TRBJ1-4	TGTGCCAGTACCAGGAAGAGCCAGACGGGTAGGGAAAAACTGTTTTTT	CASTRKSQTGREKLFF
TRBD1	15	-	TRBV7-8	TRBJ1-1	TGTGCCAGCAGCTTAGGGGGGGACAGCAACACTGAAGCTTTCTTT	CASSLGGDSNTEAFF
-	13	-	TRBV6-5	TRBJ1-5	TGTGCCAGCAGCCATGATAGCAATCAGCCCCAGCATTTT	CASSHDSNQPQHF
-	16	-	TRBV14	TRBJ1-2	TGTGCCAGCAGCCAAGATCTGGGGTGGGGGAACTATGGCTACACCTTC	CASSQDLGWGNYGYTF
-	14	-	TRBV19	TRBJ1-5	TGTGCCAGTAGTATAGATCAAGGCCGTCAGCCCCAGCATTTT	CASSIDQGRQPQHF
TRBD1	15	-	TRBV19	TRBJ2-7	TGTGCCAGTAGTCCGCGGACAGGGGTACCTTACGAGCAGTACTTC	CASSPRTGVPYEQYF
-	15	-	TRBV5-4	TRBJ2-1	TGTGCCAGCAGCCTGGGGGGACTTCCCGGTGATGAGCAGTTCTTC	CASSLGGLPGDEQFF